This T cell receptor beta chain was observed in a study of human T cells and chemical hapten exposure. Study-level information: Patients were mainly female, each with alopecia areata, totalis or universalis. There were per-sample TCR yield variations, arising mainly from small pooled library volume differences. Findings of the study overall: Against controls, expanded TCRs gave rise to significantly more large CDR3 similarity clusters.

TCRdb re-analysed the RACE reads in MiXCR, keeping a single row per CDR3 protein. Here the sample spans roughly 200,000 distinct CDR3 sequences, about 25% being singletons. Time point in this sample: patch test 3, about 24 weeks after DPC sensitization. As to treatment: therapeutic diphenylcyclopropenone sensitization with weekly scalp DPC. The CDR3 contains 13 residues. Germline loops: CDR1 SQVTM, CDR2 ANQGSEA. The J segment lost 5 bases and the V segment lost 7 bases, leaving 8 bases of the junction unmatched. Concerning this clonotype itself: Antigen specificity is unknown.

Sequenced here: whole blood, sampled in connection with sensitization to the hapten diphenylcyclopropenone (DPC). The chain recombines TRBV29-1 with TRBJ1-5; TRBD1 matches at 7 bases. The source of this sequence is a woman in her thirties or forties with alopecia areata. Some clones in this sample may be carry-over from other donors' samples. CDR3 residues: CSALTGRDQPQHF. In DNA form, the CDR3 reads TGCAGCGCTCTGACAGGGAGGGATCAGCCCCAGCATTTT.